Each of the 22 T cell receptor beta chains below was sequenced from the same sample in a study of beta chain features in type 1 diabetes. Every isolated RNA sample was fully reverse transcribed, so sequencing captured expressed TCRB transcripts. The table came from immunoSEQ multiplex PCR; TCRdb's copy has only in-frame clones and leaves some out. This sample carries roughly 180,000 clones, about 13% of them seen once, and the ten largest clones take approximately 0.64%. Sequenced input: central memory CD4+ T cells from blood. Receptors originate from a woman aged 18 to 35 in good health.

The genes are TRBV18 and TRBJ2-1, with D perhaps TRBD2 (6 bases). This CDR3 has 14 amino acids. CDR1 is KGHSH and CDR2 is LQKENI in the germline V gene. V was pared by 3 bases and J by 7 bases, with 13 bases between. CDR3 in amino acids: CASSPGSLKNEQFF. The CDR3 DNA is TGTGCCAGCTCACCCGGGAGTCTAAAGAATGAGCAGTTCTTC.

V gene TRBV5-6 combines with J gene TRBJ1-1; no reliable D call. V gave up 0 bases and J gave up 1 base, with 10 bases separating them. This CDR3 is 15 amino acids long. Germline V gene lookup returns CDR1 SGHDT and CDR2 YYEEEE. CDR3 DNA sequence: TGTGCCAGCAGCTTGGGGCGAGGTGAGAACACTGAAGCTTTCTTT. Translation: CASSLGRGENTEAFF.

The DNA of the CDR3 is TGTGCCAGCAGCTTAGGAGGGTTCCAGCCCCAGCATTTT. It yields the protein CASSLGGFQPQHF. The chain recombines TRBV7-8 with TRBJ1-5; no firm D call. V lost 1 base and J 7 bases, leaving 8 bases between the germline ends. The germline V gene encodes CDR1 SGHVS and CDR2 FQNEAQ. This CDR3 contains 13 residues.

This clone appeared a few times. The V and J genes are TRBV5-1 and TRBJ2-7; 8 bases fit TRBD1. CDR1 is SGHRS and CDR2 is YFSETQ in the germline V gene. Germline trimming cut 4 bases from V and 5 bases from J; bases unmatched to any gene: 8. The CDR3 has 14 residues. As DNA, the CDR3 is TGCGCCAGCAGCATACAGGGGGTGGAAAACGAGCAGTACTTC. Its translation: CASSIQGVENEQYF.

This clone was found a few times. This sequence joins TRBV14 and TRBJ2-6, with TRBD2 identical over 8 bases. The CDR3 contains 18 residues. The germline V gene encodes CDR1 SGHDN and CDR2 FVKESK. J gave up 2 bases and V 0 bases, and 6 bases lay outside the gene matches. CDR3 DNA: TGTGCCAGCAGCCAAGAGAATAGCGGGGTACCTGGGGCCAACGTCCTGACTTTC. This sequence encodes CASSQENSGVPGANVLTF.

Only a few counts were recorded for this clone. The rearrangement joins TRBV11-2 to TRBJ2-4; 8 bases are a match to TRBD1. This CDR3 region has 15 residues. J was trimmed by 5 bases and V by 3 bases; bases with no gene match: 6. Germline CDR1 SGHAT, CDR2 FQNNGV. CDR3 DNA: TGTGCCAGCAGCTTTCAGGGGGCGAGAGAAAACATTCAGTACTTC. It yields the protein CASSFQGARENIQYF.

This clone has a handful of counts. Other DNA sequences within the sample encode an identical CDR3. The chain's CDR3 is CSVADRGYGYTF. CDR3 DNA: TGCAGCGTGGCCGACAGGGGGTATGGCTACACCTTC. This chain uses TRBV29-1 with TRBJ1-2; 9 bases agree with TRBD1. The CDR3 runs to 12 residues. Germline trimming cut 6 bases from V and 5 bases from J; bases unmatched to any gene: 4. CDR1 is SQVTM, CDR2 ANQGSEA, per germline.

V is TRBV19 and J is TRBJ2-7; the match to TRBD2 covers 8 bases. CDR1 is LNHDA, CDR2 SQIVND, per germline (reference sequence). CDR3 size: 14 residues. V trimming: 3 bases; J trimming: 6 bases; junction bases outside the gene matches: 7. CDR3: CASSIQHLAGEQYF. The CDR3 region has the DNA TGTGCCAGTAGTATCCAGCACCTAGCGGGCGAGCAGTACTTC.

Comment on this clone: Other nucleotide sequences from this sample produce the same CDR3. This chain connects TRBV29-1 to TRBJ1-1; 8 nucleotides align to TRBD1. V dropped 4 bases and J dropped 4; count of bases not matched to a gene: 2. This CDR3 spans 12 amino acids. The V gene's germline CDR1 is SQVTM and CDR2 ANQGSEA. CDR3 protein: CSVGQGSTEAFF. The DNA for the CDR3 is TGCAGCGTTGGACAGGGGAGCACTGAAGCTTTCTTT.

This clone occurred a few times. This sequence joins TRBV27 and TRBJ2-5, with TRBD1 matching 7 bases. Germline assignment: CDR1 MNHEY and CDR2 SMNVEV (reference sequence). V gave up 5 bases and J gave up 4 bases; unmatched junction bases: 7. This CDR3 region has 14 residues. For the CDR3, the DNA is TGTGCCAGCAGTCCGCAGACAGGGTTAGAGACCCAGTACTTC. It specifies CASSPQTGLETQYF.

This clone was seen more than once but under ten times. V gene TRBV29-1 combines with J gene TRBJ2-3; 13 bases fit TRBD2. CDR1 and CDR2 (germline): SQVTM, ANQGSEA. The CDR3 is 16 amino acids. Unmatched junction bases numbered 10, after V lost 7 bases and J lost 3 bases. The CDR3 region has the DNA TGCAGCGCAAAGACCGGGACTAGCGGGATGACAGATACGCAGTATTTT. Amino acids: CSAKTGTSGMTDTQYF.

The V call is TRBV5-4, the J call TRBJ2-2; D remains ambiguous. This CDR3 comprises 16 residues. Germline V gene lookup returns CDR1 SGHNT and CDR2 YYREEE (reference sequence). Trimming removed 0 bases at V and 0 bases at J, with 9 bases between. The CDR3 nucleotides read TGTGCCAGCAGCTTGGGAGGCCCCGCGAACACCGGGGAGCTGTTTTTT. Translation gives CASSLGGPANTGELFF.

In its sample, this clone was seen a few times. J is TRBJ2-7 and V is TRBV25-1, with 13 bases that match TRBD2. J lost 2 bases, V lost 5 bases, and 3 bases had no gene match. The germline V gene has CDR1 MGHDK and CDR2 SYGVNS. The CDR3 is made up of 15 amino acids. The CDR3 spells CASSPGTSGTYEQYF. For the CDR3, the DNA is TGTGCCAGCAGTCCCGGGACTAGCGGGACCTACGAGCAGTACTTC.

This clone was detected a few times. The chain uses TRBV30 and TRBJ2-7, with a weak D call TRBD1 (6 bases). V lost 7 bases and J 3 bases, leaving 13 bases between the germline ends. The CDR3 is 12 amino acids. Germline V gene lookup returns CDR1 GTSNPN and CDR2 SVGIG (reference sequence). This CDR3 reads CAFNRVNYEQYF. The CDR3 DNA follows: TGTGCCTTTAACAGGGTTAACTACGAGCAGTACTTC.

This clone was counted many times. Other DNA sequences in the same sample also yield this CDR3. The chain has TRBV18 and TRBJ1-4; D is uncertain. Germline V CDR1 and CDR2: KGHSH, LQKENI. CDR3 length: 13 residues. Between the trimmed V and J ends, which lost 2 bases and 5 bases, there was a span of 6 bases. CDR3 nucleotide sequence: TGTGCCAGCTCACCAGGACTCAATGAAAAACTGTTTTTT. It yields the protein CASSPGLNEKLFF.

This clone was picked up a small number of times. The V call is TRBV30, the J call TRBJ1-5; D is uncertain. Trimming took 6 bases from V and 0 from J, leaving 9 bases between them. CDR1 and CDR2 (germline): GTSNPN, SVGIG (reference sequence). This CDR3 has 13 residues. CDR3 bases: TGTGCCTGTAGCGAAGATAGCAATCAGCCCCAGCATTTT. Protein product: CACSEDSNQPQHF.

CDR3 sequence: CASSTTNYNEQFF. The CDR3 nucleotides read TGTGCCAGCAGTACGACTAATTACAATGAGCAGTTCTTC. The chain has TRBV7-9 and TRBJ2-1, with D maybe TRBD2 (5 bases). Trimming pared 6 bases from V and 4 bases from J, leaving 10 bases between. The CDR3 consists of 13 residues. The germline gives CDR1 SEHNR, CDR2 FQNEAQ (reference sequence).

This chain links TRBV2 with TRBJ2-7; TRBD2 matches at 9 bases. The CDR3 length is 13 residues. J was trimmed by 3 bases and V by 8 bases; bases with no gene match: 5. The germline V gene encodes CDR1 SNHLY and CDR2 FYNNEI. CDR3: CASGEREDYEQYF. In DNA, the CDR3 is TGTGCCAGCGGCGAGCGGGAGGACTACGAGCAGTACTTC.

The table lists this clone with a few counts. The chain joins TRBV6-1 to TRBJ1-2; D unclear. The CDR3 has 15 residues. The V end lost 0 bases, the J end lost 2 bases, and 10 bases lay between the germline ends. Germline-derived CDR1 and CDR2 are MNHNS and SASEGT. CDR3 loop: CASSEAGFLNYGYTF. The CDR3 DNA sequence: TGTGCCAGCAGTGAAGCGGGCTTTTTGAACTATGGCTACACCTTC.

This clone has a handful of counts. V is TRBV30 and J is TRBJ2-1, with D possibly TRBD2 on 6 matching bases. The germline V and J ends were trimmed by 4 bases and 4 bases, with 11 bases remaining between them. Germline V gene lookup returns CDR1 GTSNPN and CDR2 SVGIG (reference sequence). The CDR3 length is 13 residues. CDR3 in amino acids: CAWTGLIYNEQFF. CDR3 sequence (DNA): TGTGCCTGGACGGGACTGATATACAATGAGCAGTTCTTC.

This clone was seen ten or more times. This rearrangement joins TRBV5-6 to TRBJ2-1; unclear D gene. Trimming removed 4 bases from V and 7 bases from J, with 9 bases in between. The CDR3 has 12 amino acids. The germline V gene encodes CDR1 SGHDT and CDR2 YYEEEE. Written as DNA, the CDR3 is TGTGCCAGCAGCCGAGCGCGGAATGAGCAGTTCTTC. Its protein is CASSRARNEQFF.

This clone was counted between two and nine times. The gene calls are TRBV29-1 and TRBJ2-1; 9 positions match TRBD2. The V and J ends lost 6 bases and 3 bases, in that order; junction bases with no gene match: 6. The CDR3 length is 14 residues. Germline V CDR1 and CDR2: SQVTM, ANQGSEA. CDR3 sequence reads: CSVREGFDYNEQFF. Written as DNA, the CDR3 is TGCAGCGTGCGGGAGGGATTCGACTACAATGAGCAGTTCTTC.